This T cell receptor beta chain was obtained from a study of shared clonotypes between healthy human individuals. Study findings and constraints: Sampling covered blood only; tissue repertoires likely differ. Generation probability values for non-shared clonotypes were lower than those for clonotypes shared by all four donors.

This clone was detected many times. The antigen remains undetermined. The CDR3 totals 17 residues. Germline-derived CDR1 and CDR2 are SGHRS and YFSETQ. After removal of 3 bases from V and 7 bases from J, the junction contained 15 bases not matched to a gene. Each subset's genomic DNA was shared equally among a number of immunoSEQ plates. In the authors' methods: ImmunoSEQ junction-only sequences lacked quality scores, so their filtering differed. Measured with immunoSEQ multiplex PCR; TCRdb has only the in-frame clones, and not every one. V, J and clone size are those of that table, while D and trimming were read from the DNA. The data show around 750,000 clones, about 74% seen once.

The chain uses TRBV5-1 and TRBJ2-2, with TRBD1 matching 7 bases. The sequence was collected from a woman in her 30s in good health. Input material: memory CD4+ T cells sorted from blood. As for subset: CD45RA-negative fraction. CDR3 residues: CASSYDPGQPLDGELFF. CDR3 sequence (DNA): TGCGCCAGCAGCTACGACCCGGGACAGCCTCTTGACGGGGAGCTGTTTTTT.